This T cell receptor (beta chain) stems from a study of cytomegalovirus exposure and HLA in healthy donors. Study as a whole: An analysis done earlier identified almost 120 million unique TCR beta sequences from around 180 million T cells.

Vbeta (60) and Jbeta (13) primers were used in the PCR. Using immunoSEQ multiplex PCR, the repertoire was profiled, and TCRdb retains in-frame clones only, with some absent. The sample lists about 150,000 clones; 76% were seen once. Concerning this clone: What it recognizes is unknown.

Overall study findings and caveats: In a later analysis, HLA-associated TCR beta chains were more clonally expanded than equally common others. For TCR beta chains, V- and J-gene trimming was later linked to a missense DCLRE1C variant.

Material for sequencing was PBMCs. This TCR derives from a woman between 35 and 50 years old in good health and CMV-seronegative.

This CDR3 reads CASSLDRHTDTQYF. Here the CDR3 DNA reads TGTGCCAGCAGCTTGGACAGACACACAGATACGCAGTATTTT. The V and J genes are TRBV5-6 and TRBJ2-3; no reliable D call. The CDR3 length is 14 residues. Germline lookup yields CDR1 SGHDT and CDR2 YYEEEE. Between the trimmed V and J ends, which lost 0 bases and 2 bases, there was a span of 7 bases.